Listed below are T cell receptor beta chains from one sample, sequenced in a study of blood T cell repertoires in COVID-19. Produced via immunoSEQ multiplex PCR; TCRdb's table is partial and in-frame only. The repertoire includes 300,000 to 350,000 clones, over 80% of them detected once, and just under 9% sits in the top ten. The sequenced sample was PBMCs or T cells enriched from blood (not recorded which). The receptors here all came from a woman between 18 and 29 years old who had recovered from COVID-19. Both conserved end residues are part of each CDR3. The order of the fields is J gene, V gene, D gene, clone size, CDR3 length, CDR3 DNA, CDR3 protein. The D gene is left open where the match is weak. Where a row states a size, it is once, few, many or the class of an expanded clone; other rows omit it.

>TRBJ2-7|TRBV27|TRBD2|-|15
TGTGCCAGCAGTTTCATAGCGGGGAGTCACTACGAGCAGTACTTC
CASSFIAGSHYEQYF
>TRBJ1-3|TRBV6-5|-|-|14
TGTGCCAGCAGACTAGGAGGGTCTGGAAACACCATATATTTT
CASRLGGSGNTIYF
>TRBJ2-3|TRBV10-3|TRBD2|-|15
TGTGCCATCAGTGCACTAGCGGGGGAGACAGATACGCAGTATTTT
CAISALAGETDTQYF
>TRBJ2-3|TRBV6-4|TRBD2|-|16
TGTGCCAGCAGCAAGACCGGGACTAGCGGAACAGATACGCAGTATTTT
CASSKTGTSGTDTQYF
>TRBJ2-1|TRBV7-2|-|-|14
TGTGCCAGCAGCTTACTCGGGTCCTACAATGAGCAGTTCTTC
CASSLLGSYNEQFF
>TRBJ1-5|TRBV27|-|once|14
TGTGCCAGCAGTCTGGCGGGTCCCAATCAGCCCCAGCATTTT
CASSLAGPNQPQHF
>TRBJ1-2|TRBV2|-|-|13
TGTGCCAGCACTGGGGACATTGCTATGGGCTACACCTTC
CASTGDIAMGYTF
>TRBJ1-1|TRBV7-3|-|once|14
TGTGCCAGCAGCTTACTAGCAGCGAACACTGAAGCTTTCTTT
CASSLLAANTEAFF
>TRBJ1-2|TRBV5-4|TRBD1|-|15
TGTGCCAGCAGCTCAGGACAGGGGATGGACTATGGCTACACCTTC
CASSSGQGMDYGYTF
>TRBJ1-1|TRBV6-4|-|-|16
TGTGCCAGCTTTACTCATCGCCGCACGTCGGACACTGAAGCTTTCTTT
CASFTHRRTSDTEAFF
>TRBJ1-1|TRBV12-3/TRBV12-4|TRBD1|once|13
TGTGCCAGCAGTAAGAACAGGGGGGAGAAAGCTTTCTTT
CASSKNRGEKAFF
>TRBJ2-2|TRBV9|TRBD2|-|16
TGTGCCAGTACTAGAGCTAGCGGCCCCGGGTCCGGGGAGCTGTTTTTT
CASTRASGPGSGELFF
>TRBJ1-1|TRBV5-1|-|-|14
TGCGCCAGCAGCAGGCAGGGTCAGGACACTGAAGCTTTCTTT
CASSRQGQDTEAFF
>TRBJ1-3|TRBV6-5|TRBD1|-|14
TGTGCCAGCAGCCGAGGACAGGTTGGAAACACCATATATTTT
CASSRGQVGNTIYF
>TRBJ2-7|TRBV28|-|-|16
TGTGCCAGCAGTTCCCCTATGTGGCGGATCCCCTACGAGCAGTACTTC
CASSSPMWRIPYEQYF
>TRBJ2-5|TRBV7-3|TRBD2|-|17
TGTGCCAGCAGCGAAGGACTAGCGGGAGGGACTCAAGAGACCCAGTACTTC
CASSEGLAGGTQETQYF
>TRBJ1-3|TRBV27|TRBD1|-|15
TGTGCCAGCAGTCCGAACGGGGGACAGGGAAACACCATATATTTT
CASSPNGGQGNTIYF
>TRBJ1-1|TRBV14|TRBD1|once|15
TGTGCCAGCAGCTCACAACAGGGGGCGCGCACTGAAGCTTTCTTT
CASSSQQGARTEAFF
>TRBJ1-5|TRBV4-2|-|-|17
TGTGCCAGCAGCCCCCCCATGAGGGAGTATAGCAATCAGCCCCAGCATTTT
CASSPPMREYSNQPQHF
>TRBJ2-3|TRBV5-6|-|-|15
TGTGCCAGCAGCATCGGTGGTGTGGGCACAGATACGCAGTATTTT
CASSIGGVGTDTQYF
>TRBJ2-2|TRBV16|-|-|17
TGTGCCAGCAGCCAAACGGGTGTCCATCGTAACACCGGGGAGCTGTTTTTT
CASSQTGVHRNTGELFF
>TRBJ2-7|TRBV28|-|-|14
TGTGCCAGCATAAAACGTGGGAGCTCCTACGAGCAGTACTTC
CASIKRGSSYEQYF
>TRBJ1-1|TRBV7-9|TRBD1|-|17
TGTGCCAGCAGCTTCGCCGGGACAGCTACTTCGTGGACTGAAGCTTTCTTT
CASSFAGTATSWTEAFF
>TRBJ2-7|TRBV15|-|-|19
TGTGCCACCAGCAGATCAAGAGCTACAGGGTTTTTCTCGCACTACGAGCAGTACTTC
CATSRSRATGFFSHYEQYF
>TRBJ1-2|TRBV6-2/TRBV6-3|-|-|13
TGTGCCAGCAGCCGGGGACAAAACTATGGCTACACCTTC
CASSRGQNYGYTF
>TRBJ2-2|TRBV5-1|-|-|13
TGCGCCAGCAGCGAGGGCCTCACCGGGGAGCTGTTTTTT
CASSEGLTGELFF
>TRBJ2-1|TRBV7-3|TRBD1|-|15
TGTGCCAGCAGCGACAGACAGGGAACGATCGATGAGCAGTTCTTC
CASSDRQGTIDEQFF
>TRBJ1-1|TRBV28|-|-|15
TGTGCCAGCAGTTTATCTCCCGGGGAGATGGTAGCAGCTTTCTTT
CASSLSPGEMVAAFF
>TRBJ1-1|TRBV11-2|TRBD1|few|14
TGTGCCAGCAGCGCGCGACAGGGGGGCACTGAAGCTTTCTTT
CASSARQGGTEAFF
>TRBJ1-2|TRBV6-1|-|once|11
TGTGCCAGCAGTGATCATTATGGCTACACCTTC
CASSDHYGYTF
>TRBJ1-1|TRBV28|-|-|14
TGTGCCAGCAGTTTATGGGGTCGGGGCACTGAAGCTTTCTTT
CASSLWGRGTEAFF
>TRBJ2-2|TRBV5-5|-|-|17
TGTGCCAGCAGCTCAGGCGGTGTCAGGGTGAACACCGGGGAGCTGTTTTTT
CASSSGGVRVNTGELFF
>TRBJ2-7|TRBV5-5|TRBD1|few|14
TGTGCCAGCAGCCGGGACAGGGTAGTTTACGAGCAGTACTTC
CASSRDRVVYEQYF
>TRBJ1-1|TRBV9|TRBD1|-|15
TGTGCCAGCAGCGTAGTGACAGGGCCAGACACTGAAGCTTTCTTT
CASSVVTGPDTEAFF
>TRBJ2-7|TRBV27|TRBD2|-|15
TGTGCCAGCAGTGAACCCAGCGGGGACCCCTACGAGCAGTACTTC
CASSEPSGDPYEQYF
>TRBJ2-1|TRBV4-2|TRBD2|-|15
TGTGCCAGCAGCCGTGCCAGCGGGGGGCCCCAGGAGCAGTTCTTC
CASSRASGGPQEQFF
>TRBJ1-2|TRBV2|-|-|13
TGTGCCAGCAGATCCGAGGGTAGCTATGGCTACACCTTC
CASRSEGSYGYTF
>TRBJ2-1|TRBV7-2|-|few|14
TGTGCCAGCAGCTTATCGTCCAGGTACAATGAGCAGTTCTTC
CASSLSSRYNEQFF
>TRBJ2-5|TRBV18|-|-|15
TGTGCCAGCTCACCACCGAGTTCTTGGCAAGAGACCCAGTACTTC
CASSPPSSWQETQYF
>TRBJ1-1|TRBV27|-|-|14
TGTGCCAGCAGTCTACGGGCGGGGGACACTGAAGCTTTCTTT
CASSLRAGDTEAFF
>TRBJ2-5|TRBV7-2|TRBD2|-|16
TGTGCCAGCACCCCCTCTCGAACGGGGGGGGGCGAGACCCAGTACTTC
CASTPSRTGGGETQYF
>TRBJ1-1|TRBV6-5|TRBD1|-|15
TGTGCCAGCAGTTACGCCGGACAGGCGAACACTGAAGCTTTCTTT
CASSYAGQANTEAFF
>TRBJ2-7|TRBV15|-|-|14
TGTGCCACCAGACCTACAGGAACCGCCTACGAGCAGTACTTC
CATRPTGTAYEQYF
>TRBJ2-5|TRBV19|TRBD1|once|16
TGTGCCAGTACCCGGACAGGGGCTTCCAGCAGCGAGACCCAGTACTTC
CASTRTGASSSETQYF
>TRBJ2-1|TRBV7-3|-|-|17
TGTGCCAGCAGCTTAACTGGGAGTAGCGGATCCTACAATGAGCAGTTCTTC
CASSLTGSSGSYNEQFF
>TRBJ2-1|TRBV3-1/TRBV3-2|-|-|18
TGTGCCAGCAGCCAAGGAAATCCTACAGGTGTAGGGTACAATGAGCAGTTCTTC
CASSQGNPTGVGYNEQFF
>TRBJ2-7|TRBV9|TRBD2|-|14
TGTGCCAGCAGCGTAGACCCCCTAGCGGACGAGCAGTACTTC
CASSVDPLADEQYF
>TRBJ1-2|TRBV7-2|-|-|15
TGTGCCAGCAGCTTACAGGGGATGAGTCCTTATGGCTACACCTTC
CASSLQGMSPYGYTF
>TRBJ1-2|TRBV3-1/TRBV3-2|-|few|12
TGTGCCAGCAGCCAAGCGGGGTTTGGCTACACCTTC
CASSQAGFGYTF
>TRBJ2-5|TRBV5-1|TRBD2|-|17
TGCGCCAGCAGCTTACTGGGGCTAGCGGGCTACCAAGAGACCCAGTACTTC
CASSLLGLAGYQETQYF
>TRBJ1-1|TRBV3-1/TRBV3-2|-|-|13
TGTGCCAGCAGCCAAGCGACGGGGGGGGGAGCTTTCTTT
CASSQATGGGAFF
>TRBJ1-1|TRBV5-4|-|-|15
TGTGCCAGCAGCACAGGCGGACAGATGAACACTGAAGCTTTCTTT
CASSTGGQMNTEAFF
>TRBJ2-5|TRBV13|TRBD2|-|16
TGTGCCAGCAGCCCACCCAGCGGGACGTACCAAGAGACCCAGTACTTC
CASSPPSGTYQETQYF
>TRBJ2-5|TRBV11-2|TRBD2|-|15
TGTGCCAGCAGCTTCGAACTAGCGAGCCAAGAGACCCAGTACTTC
CASSFELASQETQYF
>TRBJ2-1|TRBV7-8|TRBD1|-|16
TGTGCCAGCAGCTTAGTACTAATGGGGACAGGCAATGAGCAGTTCTTC
CASSLVLMGTGNEQFF